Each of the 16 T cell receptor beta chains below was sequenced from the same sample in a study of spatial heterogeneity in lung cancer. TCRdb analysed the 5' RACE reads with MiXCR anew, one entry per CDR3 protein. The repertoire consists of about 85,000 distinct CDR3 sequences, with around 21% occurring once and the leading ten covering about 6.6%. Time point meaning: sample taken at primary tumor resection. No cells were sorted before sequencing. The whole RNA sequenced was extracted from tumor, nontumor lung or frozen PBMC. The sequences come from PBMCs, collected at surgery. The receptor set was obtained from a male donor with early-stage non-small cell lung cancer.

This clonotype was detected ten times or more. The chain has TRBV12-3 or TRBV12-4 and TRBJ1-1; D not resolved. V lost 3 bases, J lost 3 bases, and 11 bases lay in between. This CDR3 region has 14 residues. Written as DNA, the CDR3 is TGTGCCAGCAGTTTTGGTCTATGGGACACTGAAGCTTTCTTT. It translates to CASSFGLWDTEAFF.

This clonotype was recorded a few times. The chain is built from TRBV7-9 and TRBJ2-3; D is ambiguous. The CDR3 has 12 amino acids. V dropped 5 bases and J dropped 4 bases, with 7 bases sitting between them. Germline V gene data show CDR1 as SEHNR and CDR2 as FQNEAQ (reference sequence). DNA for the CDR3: TGTGCCAGCAGCCCCATAGCAGATACGCAGTATTTT. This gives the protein CASSPIADTQYF.

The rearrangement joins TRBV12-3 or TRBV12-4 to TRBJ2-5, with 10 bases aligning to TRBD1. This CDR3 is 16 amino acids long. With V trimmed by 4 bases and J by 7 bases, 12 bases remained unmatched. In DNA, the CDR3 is TGTGCCAGCAGTTCCCACTCGGGACAGGGGTATGGGACCCAGTACTTC. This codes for CASSSHSGQGYGTQYF.

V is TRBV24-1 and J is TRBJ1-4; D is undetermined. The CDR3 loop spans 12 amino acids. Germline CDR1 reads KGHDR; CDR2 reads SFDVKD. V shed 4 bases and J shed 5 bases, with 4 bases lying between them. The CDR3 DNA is TGTGCCACCAGTGACTCGAATGAAAAACTGTTTTTT. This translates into CATSDSNEKLFF.

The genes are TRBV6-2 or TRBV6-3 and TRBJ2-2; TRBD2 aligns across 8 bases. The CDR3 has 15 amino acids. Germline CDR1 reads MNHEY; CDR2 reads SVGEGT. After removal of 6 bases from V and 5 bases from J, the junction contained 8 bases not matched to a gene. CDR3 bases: TGTGCCAGCAGCCACCGGAGCGGGGGTACCGGGGAGCTGTTTTTT. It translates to CASSHRSGGTGELFF.

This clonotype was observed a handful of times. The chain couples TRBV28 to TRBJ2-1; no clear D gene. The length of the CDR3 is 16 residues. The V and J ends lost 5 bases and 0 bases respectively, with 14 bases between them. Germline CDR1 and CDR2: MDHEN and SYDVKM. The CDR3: CASSLRIVGSYNEQFF. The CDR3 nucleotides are TGTGCCAGCAGTCTTAGGATAGTCGGCTCCTACAATGAGCAGTTCTTC.

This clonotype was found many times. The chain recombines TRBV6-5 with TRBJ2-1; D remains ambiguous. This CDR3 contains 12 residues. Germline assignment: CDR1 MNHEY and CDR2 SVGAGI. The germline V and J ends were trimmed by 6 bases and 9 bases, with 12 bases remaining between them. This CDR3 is CASRGPVGEQFF. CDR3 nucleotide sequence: TGTGCCAGCAGGGGCCCGGTAGGTGAGCAGTTCTTC.

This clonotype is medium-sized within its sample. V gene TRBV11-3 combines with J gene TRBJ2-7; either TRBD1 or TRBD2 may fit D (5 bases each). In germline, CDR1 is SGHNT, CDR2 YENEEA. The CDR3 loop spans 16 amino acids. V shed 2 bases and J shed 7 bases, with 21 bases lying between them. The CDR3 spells CASSLRGDPRGLEQYF. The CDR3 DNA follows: TGTGCCAGCAGCTTAAGAGGGGATCCTCGGGGATTGGAGCAGTACTTC.

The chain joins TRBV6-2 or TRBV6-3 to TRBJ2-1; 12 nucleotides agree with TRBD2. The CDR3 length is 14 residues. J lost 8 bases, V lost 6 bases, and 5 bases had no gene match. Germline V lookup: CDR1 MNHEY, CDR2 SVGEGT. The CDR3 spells CASSFGLAGHEQFF. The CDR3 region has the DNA TGTGCCAGCAGCTTCGGACTAGCGGGACATGAGCAGTTCTTC.

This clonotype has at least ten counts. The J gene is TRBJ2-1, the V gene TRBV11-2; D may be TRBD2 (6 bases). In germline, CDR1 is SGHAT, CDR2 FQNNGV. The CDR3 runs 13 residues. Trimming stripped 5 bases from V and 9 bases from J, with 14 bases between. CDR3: CASSHRLVAEQFF. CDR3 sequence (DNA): TGTGCCAGCAGCCACCGACTAGTAGCTGAGCAGTTCTTC. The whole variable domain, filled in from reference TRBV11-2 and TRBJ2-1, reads EAGVAQSPRYKIIEKRQSVAFWCNPISGHATLYWYQQILGQGPKLLIQFQNNGVVDDSQLPKDRFSAERLKGVDSTLKIQPAKLEDSAVYLCASSHRLVAEQFFGPGTRLTVL.

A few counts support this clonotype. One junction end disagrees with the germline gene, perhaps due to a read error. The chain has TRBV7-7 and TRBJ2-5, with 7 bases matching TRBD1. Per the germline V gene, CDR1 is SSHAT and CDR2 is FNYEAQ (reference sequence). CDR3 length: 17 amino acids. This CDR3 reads CASSTGPGQFIKETQYF. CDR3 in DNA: TGTGCTAGCAGCACAGGTCCGGGACAGTTCATTAAAGAGACCCAGTACTTC.

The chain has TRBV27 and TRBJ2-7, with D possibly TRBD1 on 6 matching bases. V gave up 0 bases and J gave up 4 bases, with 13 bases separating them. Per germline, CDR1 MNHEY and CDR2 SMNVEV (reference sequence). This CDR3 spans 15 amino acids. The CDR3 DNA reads TGTGCCAGCAGTTTATCACAGGCAGGGGTGTACGAGCAGTACTTC. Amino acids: CASSLSQAGVYEQYF.

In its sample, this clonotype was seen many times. The CDR3 DNA follows: TGCGCCAGCAGCTTGGCCGTAGAGACCCAGTACTTC. Translation gives CASSLAVETQYF. The chain links TRBV5-1 to TRBJ2-5; D gene uncertain. The CDR3 has 12 residues. Germline V gives CDR1 SGHRS, CDR2 YFSETQ. Between the trimmed V and J ends, which lost 0 bases and 4 bases, there was a span of 4 bases.

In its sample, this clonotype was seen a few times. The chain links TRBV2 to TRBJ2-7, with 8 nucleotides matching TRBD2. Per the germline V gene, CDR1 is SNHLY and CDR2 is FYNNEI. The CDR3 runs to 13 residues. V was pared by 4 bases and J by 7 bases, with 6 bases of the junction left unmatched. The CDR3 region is CASSGGSGKEQYF. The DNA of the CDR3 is TGTGCCAGCAGTGGCGGTAGCGGGAAGGAGCAGTACTTC.

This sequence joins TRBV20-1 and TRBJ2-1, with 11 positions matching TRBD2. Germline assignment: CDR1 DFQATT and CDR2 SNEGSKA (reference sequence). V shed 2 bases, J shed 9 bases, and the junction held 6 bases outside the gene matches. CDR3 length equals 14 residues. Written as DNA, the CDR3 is TGCAGTGCTAGAACTAGCGGGAGTATTGCTGAGCAGTTCTTC. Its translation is CSARTSGSIAEQFF.

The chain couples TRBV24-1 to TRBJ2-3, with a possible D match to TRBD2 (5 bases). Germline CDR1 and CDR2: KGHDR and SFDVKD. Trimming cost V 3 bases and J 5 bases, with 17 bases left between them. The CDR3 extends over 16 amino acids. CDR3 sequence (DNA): TGTGCCACCAGTGATCCTAGCCCGGAAGGGAGAGATACGCAGTATTTT. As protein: CATSDPSPEGRDTQYF.